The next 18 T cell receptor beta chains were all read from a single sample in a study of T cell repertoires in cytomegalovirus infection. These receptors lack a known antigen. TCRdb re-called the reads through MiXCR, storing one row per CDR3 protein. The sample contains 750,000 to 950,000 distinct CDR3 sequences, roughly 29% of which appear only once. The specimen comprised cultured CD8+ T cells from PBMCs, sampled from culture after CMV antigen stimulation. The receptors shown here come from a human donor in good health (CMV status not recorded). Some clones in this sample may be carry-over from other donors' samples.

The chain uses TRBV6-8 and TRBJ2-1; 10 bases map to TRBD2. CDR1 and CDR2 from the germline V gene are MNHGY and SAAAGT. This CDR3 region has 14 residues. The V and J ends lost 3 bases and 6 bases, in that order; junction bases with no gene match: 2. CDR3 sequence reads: CASSYERGGNEQFF. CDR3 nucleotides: TGTGCCAGCAGTTATGAGCGGGGGGGCAATGAGCAGTTCTTC.

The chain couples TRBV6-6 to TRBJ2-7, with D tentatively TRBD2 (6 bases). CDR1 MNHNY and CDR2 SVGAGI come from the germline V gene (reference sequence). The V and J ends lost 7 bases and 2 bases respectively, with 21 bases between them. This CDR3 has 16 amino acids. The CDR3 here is CASIRSRDVTTYEQYF. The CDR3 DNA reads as TGTGCCAGCATACGTTCGCGGGACGTCACCACCTACGAGCAGTACTTC.

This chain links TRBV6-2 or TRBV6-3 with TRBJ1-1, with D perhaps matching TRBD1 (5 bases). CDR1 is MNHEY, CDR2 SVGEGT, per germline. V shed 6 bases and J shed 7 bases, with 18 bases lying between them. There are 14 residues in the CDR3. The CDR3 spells CASSLSWGENEAFF. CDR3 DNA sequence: TGTGCCAGCAGCTTGAGTTGGGGGGAAAATGAAGCTTTCTTT.

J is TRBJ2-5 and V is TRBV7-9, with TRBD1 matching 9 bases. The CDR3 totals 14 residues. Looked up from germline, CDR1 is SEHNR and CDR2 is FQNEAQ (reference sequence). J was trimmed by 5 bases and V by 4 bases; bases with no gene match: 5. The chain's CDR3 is CASSSGQGRETQYF. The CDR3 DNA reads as TGTGCCAGCAGCTCCGGACAGGGGCGGGAGACCCAGTACTTC. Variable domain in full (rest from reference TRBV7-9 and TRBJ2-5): DTGVSQNPRHKITKRGQNVTFRCDPISEHNRLYWYRQTLGQGPEFLTYFQNEAQLEKSRLLSDRFSAERPKGSFSTLEIQRTEQGDSAMYLCASSSGQGRETQYFGPGTRLLVL.

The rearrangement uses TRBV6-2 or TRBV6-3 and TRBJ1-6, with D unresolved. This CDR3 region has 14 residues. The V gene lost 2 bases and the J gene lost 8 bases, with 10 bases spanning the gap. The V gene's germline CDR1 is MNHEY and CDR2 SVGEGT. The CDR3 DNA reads TGTGCCAGCAGTTACAAACTGTGGTATTCACCCCTCCACTTT. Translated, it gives CASSYKLWYSPLHF.

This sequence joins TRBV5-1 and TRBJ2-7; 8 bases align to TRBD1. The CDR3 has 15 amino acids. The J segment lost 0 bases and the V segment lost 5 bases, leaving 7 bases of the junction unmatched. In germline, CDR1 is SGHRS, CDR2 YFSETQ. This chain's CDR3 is CASRQDRGSSYEQYF. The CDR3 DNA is TGCGCCAGCAGACAAGACAGGGGCAGCTCCTACGAGCAGTACTTC. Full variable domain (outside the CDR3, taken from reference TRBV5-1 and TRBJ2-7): KAGVTQTPRYLIKTRGQQVTLSCSPISGHRSVSWYQQTPGQGLQFLFEYFSETQRNKGNFPGRFSGRQFSNSRSEMNVSTLELGDSALYLCASRQDRGSSYEQYFGPGTRLTVT.

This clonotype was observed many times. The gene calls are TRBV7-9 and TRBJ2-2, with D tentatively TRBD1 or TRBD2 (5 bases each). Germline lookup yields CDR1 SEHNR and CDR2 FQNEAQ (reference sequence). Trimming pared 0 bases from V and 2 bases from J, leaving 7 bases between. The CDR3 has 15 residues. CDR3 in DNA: TGTGCCAGCAGCTTAGCCGGGACCAACACCGGGGAGCTGTTTTTT. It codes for CASSLAGTNTGELFF.

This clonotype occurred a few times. The CDR3 coding sequence is TGCGCCAGCAGCCAAGTCTGGTGGGATGGGAGCTCCTACAATGAGCAGTTCTTC. Its translation is CASSQVWWDGSSYNEQFF. The J gene is TRBJ2-1, the V gene TRBV4-3; D perhaps matches TRBD2 (5 bases). Trimming removed 1 base from V and 0 bases from J, with 16 bases in between. The CDR3 is made up of 18 amino acids. Germline V gene sequence: CDR1 LGHNA, CDR2 YSLEER.

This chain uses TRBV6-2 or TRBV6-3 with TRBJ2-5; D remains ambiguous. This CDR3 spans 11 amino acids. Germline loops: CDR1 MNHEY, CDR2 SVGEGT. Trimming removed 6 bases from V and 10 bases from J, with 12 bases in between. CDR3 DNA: TGTGCCAGCAGAGAGTCTCGGGTCCAGTACTTC. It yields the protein CASRESRVQYF.

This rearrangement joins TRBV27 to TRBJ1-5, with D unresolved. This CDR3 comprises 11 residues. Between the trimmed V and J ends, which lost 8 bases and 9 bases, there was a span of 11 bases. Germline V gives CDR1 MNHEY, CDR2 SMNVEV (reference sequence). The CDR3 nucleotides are TGTGCCAGCGGCCAGGTGTGGCCCCAGCATTTT. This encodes CASGQVWPQHF.

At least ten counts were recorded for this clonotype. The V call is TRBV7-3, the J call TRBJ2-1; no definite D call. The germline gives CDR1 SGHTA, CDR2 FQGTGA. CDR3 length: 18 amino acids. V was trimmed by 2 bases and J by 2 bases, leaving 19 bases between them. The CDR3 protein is CASSLEWRTEEPYNEQFF. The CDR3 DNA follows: TGTGCCAGCAGCTTAGAGTGGCGTACAGAGGAGCCCTACAATGAGCAGTTCTTC.

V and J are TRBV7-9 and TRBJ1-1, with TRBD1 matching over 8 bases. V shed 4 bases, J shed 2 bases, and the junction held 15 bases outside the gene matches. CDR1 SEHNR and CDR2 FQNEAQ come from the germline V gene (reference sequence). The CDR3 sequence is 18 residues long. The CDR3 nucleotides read TGTGCCAGCAGCTATACAGGGGGTTTAACCCCCCTTAACACTGAAGCTTTCTTT. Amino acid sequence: CASSYTGGLTPLNTEAFF.

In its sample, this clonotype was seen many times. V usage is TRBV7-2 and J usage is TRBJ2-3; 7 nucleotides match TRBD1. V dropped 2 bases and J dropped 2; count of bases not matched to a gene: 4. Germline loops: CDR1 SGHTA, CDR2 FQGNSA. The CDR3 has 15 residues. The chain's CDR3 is CASSLNRGNTDTQYF. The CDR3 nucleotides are TGTGCCAGCAGCTTAAACAGGGGAAACACAGATACGCAGTATTTT.

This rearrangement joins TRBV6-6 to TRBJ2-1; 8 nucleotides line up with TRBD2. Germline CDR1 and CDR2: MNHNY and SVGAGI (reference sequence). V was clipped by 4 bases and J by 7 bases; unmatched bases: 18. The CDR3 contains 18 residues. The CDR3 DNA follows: TGTGCCAGCAGTTTCCCGACTAGCGTACGAGCCGGGGGTAATGAGCAGTTCTTC. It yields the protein CASSFPTSVRAGGNEQFF.

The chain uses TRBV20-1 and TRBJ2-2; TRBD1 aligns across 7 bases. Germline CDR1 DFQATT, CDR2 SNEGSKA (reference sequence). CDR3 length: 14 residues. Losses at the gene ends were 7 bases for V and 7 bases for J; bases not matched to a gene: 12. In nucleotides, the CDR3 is TGCAGTGTCGAAGGACAGGCGCAAGGCGGGGAGCTGTTTTTT. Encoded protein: CSVEGQAQGGELFF.

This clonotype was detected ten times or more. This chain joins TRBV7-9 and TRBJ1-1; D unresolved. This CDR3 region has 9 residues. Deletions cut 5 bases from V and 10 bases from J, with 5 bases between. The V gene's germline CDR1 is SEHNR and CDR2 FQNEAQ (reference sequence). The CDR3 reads CASSLGAFF. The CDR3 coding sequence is TGTGCCAGCAGCCTGGGAGCTTTCTTT. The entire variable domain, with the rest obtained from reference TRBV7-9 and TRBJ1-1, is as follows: DTGVSQNPRHKITKRGQNVTFRCDPISEHNRLYWYRQTLGQGPEFLTYFQNEAQLEKSRLLSDRFSAERPKGSFSTLEIQRTEQGDSAMYLCASSLGAFFGQGTRLTVV.

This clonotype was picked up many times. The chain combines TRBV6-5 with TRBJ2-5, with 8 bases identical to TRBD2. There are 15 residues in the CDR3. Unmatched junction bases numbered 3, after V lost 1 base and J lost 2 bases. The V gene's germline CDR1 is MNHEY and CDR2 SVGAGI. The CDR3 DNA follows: TGTGCCAGCAGTTACTACGGGGGGGTACAAGAGACCCAGTACTTC. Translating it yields CASSYYGGVQETQYF.

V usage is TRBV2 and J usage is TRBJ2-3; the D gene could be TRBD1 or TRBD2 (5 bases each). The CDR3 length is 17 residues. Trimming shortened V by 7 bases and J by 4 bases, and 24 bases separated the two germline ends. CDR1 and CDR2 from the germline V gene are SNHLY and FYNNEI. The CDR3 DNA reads TGTGCCAGCATTCAAGGCACCGCAGGGCGGCGGGCAGATACGCAGTATTTT. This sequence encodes CASIQGTAGRRADTQYF.